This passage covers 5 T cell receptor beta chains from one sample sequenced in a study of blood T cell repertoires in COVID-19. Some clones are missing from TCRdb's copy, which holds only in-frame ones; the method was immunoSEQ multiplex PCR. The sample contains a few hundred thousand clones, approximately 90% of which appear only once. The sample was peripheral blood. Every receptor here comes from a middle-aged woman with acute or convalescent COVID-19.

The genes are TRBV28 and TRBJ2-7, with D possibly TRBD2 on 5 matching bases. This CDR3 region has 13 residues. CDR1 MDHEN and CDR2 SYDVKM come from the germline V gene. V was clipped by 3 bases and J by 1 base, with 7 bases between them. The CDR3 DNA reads TGTGCCAGCAGTTTTGGGGAGTCCTACGAGCAGTACGTC. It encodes CASSFGESYEQYV.

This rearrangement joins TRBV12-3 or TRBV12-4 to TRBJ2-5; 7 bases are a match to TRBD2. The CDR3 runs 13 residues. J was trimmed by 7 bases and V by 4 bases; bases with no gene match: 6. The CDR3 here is CASSSHLAGTQYF. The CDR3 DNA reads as TGTGCCAGCAGTTCTCACTTAGCGGGGACCCAGTACTTC.

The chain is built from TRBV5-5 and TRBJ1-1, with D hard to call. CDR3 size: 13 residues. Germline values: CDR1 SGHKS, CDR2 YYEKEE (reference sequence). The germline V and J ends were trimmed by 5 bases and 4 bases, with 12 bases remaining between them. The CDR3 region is CASRQMSGTEAFF. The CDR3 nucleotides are TGTGCCAGCAGGCAGATGAGCGGCACTGAAGCTTTCTTT.

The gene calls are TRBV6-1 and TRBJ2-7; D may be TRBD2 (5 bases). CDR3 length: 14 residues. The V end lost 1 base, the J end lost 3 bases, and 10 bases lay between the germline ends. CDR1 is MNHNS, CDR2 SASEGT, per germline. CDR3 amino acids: CASSEGRSGYEQYV. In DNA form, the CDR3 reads TGTGCCAGCAGTGAAGGGAGGAGCGGCTACGAGCAGTACGTC.

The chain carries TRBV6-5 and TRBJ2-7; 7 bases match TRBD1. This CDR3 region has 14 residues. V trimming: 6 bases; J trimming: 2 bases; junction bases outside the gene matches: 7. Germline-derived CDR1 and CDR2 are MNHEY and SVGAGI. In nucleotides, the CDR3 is TGTGCCAGCAGCCCGACAGGGCTTCCCTACGAGCAGTACGTC. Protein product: CASSPTGLPYEQYV.